Sequencing of this TCR beta chain was carried out in a study of T cell responses to AZD1222 COVID-19 vaccine. The study, taken as a whole, reports: Researchers took repertoire samples only after the peak T cell response had come. Only six individuals given AZD1222 were seropositive at baseline. Within unmutated variant regions lay the reported targets of nearly half of spike-specific TCRs.

Assay: immunoSEQ multiplex PCR; the TCRdb copy retains only in-frame clones and omits some. Of tens of thousands of clones listed, around nine tenths are singletons. With regard to this clone: Its antigen is currently unknown.

Germline CDR1 LNHDA, CDR2 SQIVND (reference sequence). The CDR3 extends over 15 amino acids. V lost 4 bases, J lost 2 bases, and 14 bases lay in between. Sequenced here: peripheral blood, sampled 28 days after the second dose of the MenACWY control vaccine. The chain has TRBV19 and TRBJ1-2; D is ambiguous. This receptor was taken from an adult who received the MenACWY meningococcal vaccine as a control. The CDR3 DNA sequence: TGTGCCAGTAGTACCTCCAACACACCCAACTATGGCTACACCTTC. Its protein is CASSTSNTPNYGYTF.